This T cell receptor beta chain was sequenced in a study of blood T cell repertoires in COVID-19. For the study at large: The United States, Italy and Spain provided the acute and convalescent COVID-19 samples. From T cells, B-cell-depleted T cells, or PBMCs came the material, which was cDNA or gDNA.

With 6 bases removed from V and 5 bases from J, the gap between germline ends came to 14 bases. The CDR3 is made up of 15 amino acids. Germline CDR1 is MNHNY and CDR2 is SVGAGI (reference sequence). In the authors' methods: The authors estimated nucleated cell counts from reference gene primer amplification. Sequencing was performed with immunoSEQ multiplex PCR; in TCRdb, only in-frame clones are kept and a portion is missing. The V and J calls and clone size were taken over from that table, and D and trimming were inferred from the DNA. The sample carries about 16,000 clones, around 88% recorded once.

The TCR originated in a human donor in a cohort sampled during active COVID-19. Sample: peripheral blood. The rearrangement joins TRBV6-6 to TRBJ1-6; D gene ambiguous. CDR3 DNA: TGTGCCAGCAGGGGCTCGAACATAGATAATTCACCCCTCCACTTT. Its translation is CASRGSNIDNSPLHF.